The 15 T cell receptor beta chains reported below all come from one sample, sequenced in a study of response to subunit inactivated influenza vaccine. From the RT-PCR reads, TCRdb called clonotypes with MiXCR, one entry per CDR3 protein. Of about 830,000 distinct CDR3 sequences in the sample, approximately 18% were seen once. Material: PBMCs from blood, obtained 4 to 6 days after vaccination. All receptors come from a middle-aged man who received an inactivated influenza vaccine.

There are many counts of this clonotype. The rearrangement uses TRBV5-1 and TRBJ2-3, with a tentative D call TRBD2 (6 bases). The CDR3 has 14 residues. Germline lookup yields CDR1 SGHRS and CDR2 YFSETQ. With 3 bases removed from V and 0 bases from J, the gap between germline ends came to 8 bases. The CDR3 coding sequence is TGCGCCAGCAGCTCCGGGACTAGCACAGATACGCAGTATTTT. It translates to CASSSGTSTDTQYF.

This clonotype has ten or more counts. V and J are TRBV7-2 and TRBJ1-6; D is possibly TRBD1 (5 bases). Trimming took 1 base from V and 9 from J, leaving 7 bases between them. The CDR3 length is 13 residues. Germline V gene data show CDR1 as SGHTA and CDR2 as FQGNSA. CDR3 nucleotide sequence: TGTGCCAGCAGCTTAGATAGGGGTTCACCCCTCCACTTT. Residues: CASSLDRGSPLHF.

The chain is built from TRBV20-1 and TRBJ2-5; 9 bases line up with TRBD1. Losses at the gene ends were 1 base for V and 5 bases for J; bases not matched to a gene: 11. The CDR3 is 16 amino acids. From germline, CDR1 is DFQATT and CDR2 SNEGSKA (reference sequence). The CDR3 loop reads CSARGNRDRDQETQYF. The CDR3 coding sequence is TGCAGTGCTAGAGGGAATCGGGACAGGGATCAGGAGACCCAGTACTTC.

The CDR3 is CASSLRSSTDTQYF. The CDR3 bases are TGTGCCAGCAGCTTACGATCTAGCACAGATACGCAGTATTTT. V and J are TRBV7-2 and TRBJ2-3; D is uncertain. V lost 2 bases and J 0 bases, leaving 6 bases between the germline ends. CDR3 length: 14 residues. Germline V gene lookup returns CDR1 SGHTA and CDR2 FQGNSA.

This clonotype was counted a few times. The V call is TRBV29-1, the J call TRBJ2-7; weak D call: TRBD1 (6 bases). Germline V gene data show CDR1 as SQVTM and CDR2 as ANQGSEA. This CDR3 has 14 residues. V was pared by 7 bases and J by 3 bases, with 19 bases between. CDR3 sequence (DNA): TGCAGCGCCACCGCTGGTACAGGGCGCTACGAGCAGTACTTC. It yields the protein CSATAGTGRYEQYF.

The chain has TRBV20-1 and TRBJ2-7; TRBD1 agrees at 10 bases. CDR1 and CDR2 (germline): DFQATT, SNEGSKA (reference sequence). V lost 5 bases and J lost 6; bases outside the gene matches: 4. This CDR3 has 12 residues. CDR3 sequence reads: CSAAGTGAEQYF. The CDR3 nucleotides read TGCAGTGCTGCCGGGACAGGGGCCGAGCAGTACTTC.

The chain combines TRBV12-3 or TRBV12-4 with TRBJ1-5, with a weak D call TRBD1 (5 bases). V dropped 0 bases and J dropped 0 bases, with 9 bases sitting between them. CDR3 length: 16 residues. CDR3 in amino acids: CASSLASGVSNQPQHF. Here the CDR3 DNA reads TGTGCCAGCAGTTTAGCGTCGGGGGTTAGCAATCAGCCCCAGCATTTT.

The chain links TRBV3-1 to TRBJ2-3; D remains unclear. The CDR3 is 18 amino acids. CDR1 and CDR2 from the germline V gene are LGHDT and YNNKEL (reference sequence). The V end lost 0 bases, the J end lost 0 bases, and 16 bases lay between the germline ends. The CDR3 spells CASSQEFPGSDSTDTQYF. The CDR3 nucleotides are TGTGCCAGCAGCCAAGAATTTCCGGGCTCGGATAGCACAGATACGCAGTATTTT.

This clonotype was found a few times. The V call is TRBV5-1, the J call TRBJ2-2; 9 bases map to TRBD1. The CDR3 has 14 amino acids. Germline CDR1 and CDR2: SGHRS and YFSETQ. The V gene end was trimmed by 3 bases and the J gene end by 3 bases; junction bases not matched to a gene: 0. The CDR3: CASSWTGDTGELFF. The CDR3 DNA reads as TGCGCCAGCAGCTGGACAGGGGACACCGGGGAGCTGTTTTTT.

The sample holds a few counts of this clonotype. This chain connects TRBV29-1 to TRBJ1-4; D unresolved. Trimming removed 0 bases at V and 0 bases at J, with 5 bases between. The germline CDR1 and CDR2 sequences are SQVTM and ANQGSEA. The CDR3 has 14 residues. This CDR3 reads CSVEDDATNEKLFF. In DNA form, the CDR3 reads TGCAGCGTTGAAGATGATGCAACTAATGAAAAACTGTTTTTT.

This clonotype was counted a few times. This sequence joins TRBV25-1 and TRBJ2-1; 9 nucleotides match TRBD1. CDR3 length: 15 amino acids. The V gene end was trimmed by 3 bases and the J gene end by 4 bases; junction bases not matched to a gene: 4. Germline CDR1 is MGHDK and CDR2 is SYGVNS. The CDR3 region has the DNA TGTGCCAGCAGTGAGCGGGACAGGGTGTACAATGAGCAGTTCTTC. Encoded protein: CASSERDRVYNEQFF.

V usage is TRBV11-1 and J usage is TRBJ2-2; 9 positions agree with TRBD2. The CDR3 has 19 amino acids. The junction had 13 bases not matched to a gene; V was cut back by 5 bases and J by 0 bases. The germline V gene encodes CDR1 SGHAT and CDR2 FQDESV (reference sequence). The DNA of the CDR3 is TGTGCCAGCAGCGTTCGGGCTAGCGGGGAACTCGCGAACACCGGGGAGCTGTTTTTT. As protein: CASSVRASGELANTGELFF.

This clonotype has a count of ten or more. V gene TRBV29-1 combines with J gene TRBJ2-7; D gene uncertain. CDR3 size: 12 residues. V lost 6 bases and J lost 1, with 10 bases in between. Germline lookup yields CDR1 SQVTM and CDR2 ANQGSEA. This CDR3 reads CSVAPKSYEQYF. The CDR3 region has the DNA TGCAGCGTCGCGCCGAAGTCCTACGAGCAGTACTTC.

This clonotype occurred many times. The chain combines TRBV20-1 with TRBJ2-3, with TRBD2 identical over 9 bases. The CDR3 length is 14 residues. The germline CDR1 and CDR2 sequences are DFQATT and SNEGSKA (reference sequence). V lost 3 bases and J lost 3; bases outside the gene matches: 4. This CDR3 reads CSARAGGPTDTQYF. CDR3 DNA: TGCAGTGCTAGGGCGGGAGGGCCAACAGATACGCAGTATTTT.

This clonotype has more than one count but fewer than ten. V and J are TRBV29-1 and TRBJ2-5; unclear D gene. Germline V gene sequence: CDR1 SQVTM, CDR2 ANQGSEA. The CDR3 covers 12 residues. Trimming stripped 2 bases from V and 3 bases from J, with 7 bases between. The CDR3 is CSVEHGEETQYF. The CDR3 nucleotides are TGCAGCGTTGAACATGGGGAAGAGACCCAGTACTTC. The full variable domain, its missing parts supplied by reference TRBV29-1 and TRBJ2-5, is SAVISQKPSRDICQRGTSLTIQCQVDSQVTMMFWYRQQPGQSLTLIATANQGSEATYESGFVIDKFPISRPNLTFSTLTVSNMSPEDSSIYLCSVEHGEETQYFGPGTRLLVL.